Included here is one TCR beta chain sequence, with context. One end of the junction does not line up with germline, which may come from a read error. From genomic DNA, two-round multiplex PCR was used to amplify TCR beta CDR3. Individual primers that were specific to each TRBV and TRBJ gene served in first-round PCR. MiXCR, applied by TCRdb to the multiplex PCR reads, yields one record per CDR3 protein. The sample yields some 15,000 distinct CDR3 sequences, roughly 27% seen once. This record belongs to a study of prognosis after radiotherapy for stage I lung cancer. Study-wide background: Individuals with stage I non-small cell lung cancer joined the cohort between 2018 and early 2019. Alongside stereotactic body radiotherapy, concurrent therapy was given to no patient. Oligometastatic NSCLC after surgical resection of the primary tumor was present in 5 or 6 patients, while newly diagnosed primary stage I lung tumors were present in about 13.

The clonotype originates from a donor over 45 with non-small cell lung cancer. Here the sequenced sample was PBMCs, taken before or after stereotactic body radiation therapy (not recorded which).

The CDR3 nucleotides are TGTGCCTGGGTGGAGGGTATGAACACTGAATCTTTCTTT. It translates to CAWVEGMNTESFF. The chain couples TRBV30 to TRBJ1-1; D uncertain. The germline V gene encodes CDR1 GTSNPN and CDR2 SVGIG (reference sequence). The CDR3 runs to 13 residues.